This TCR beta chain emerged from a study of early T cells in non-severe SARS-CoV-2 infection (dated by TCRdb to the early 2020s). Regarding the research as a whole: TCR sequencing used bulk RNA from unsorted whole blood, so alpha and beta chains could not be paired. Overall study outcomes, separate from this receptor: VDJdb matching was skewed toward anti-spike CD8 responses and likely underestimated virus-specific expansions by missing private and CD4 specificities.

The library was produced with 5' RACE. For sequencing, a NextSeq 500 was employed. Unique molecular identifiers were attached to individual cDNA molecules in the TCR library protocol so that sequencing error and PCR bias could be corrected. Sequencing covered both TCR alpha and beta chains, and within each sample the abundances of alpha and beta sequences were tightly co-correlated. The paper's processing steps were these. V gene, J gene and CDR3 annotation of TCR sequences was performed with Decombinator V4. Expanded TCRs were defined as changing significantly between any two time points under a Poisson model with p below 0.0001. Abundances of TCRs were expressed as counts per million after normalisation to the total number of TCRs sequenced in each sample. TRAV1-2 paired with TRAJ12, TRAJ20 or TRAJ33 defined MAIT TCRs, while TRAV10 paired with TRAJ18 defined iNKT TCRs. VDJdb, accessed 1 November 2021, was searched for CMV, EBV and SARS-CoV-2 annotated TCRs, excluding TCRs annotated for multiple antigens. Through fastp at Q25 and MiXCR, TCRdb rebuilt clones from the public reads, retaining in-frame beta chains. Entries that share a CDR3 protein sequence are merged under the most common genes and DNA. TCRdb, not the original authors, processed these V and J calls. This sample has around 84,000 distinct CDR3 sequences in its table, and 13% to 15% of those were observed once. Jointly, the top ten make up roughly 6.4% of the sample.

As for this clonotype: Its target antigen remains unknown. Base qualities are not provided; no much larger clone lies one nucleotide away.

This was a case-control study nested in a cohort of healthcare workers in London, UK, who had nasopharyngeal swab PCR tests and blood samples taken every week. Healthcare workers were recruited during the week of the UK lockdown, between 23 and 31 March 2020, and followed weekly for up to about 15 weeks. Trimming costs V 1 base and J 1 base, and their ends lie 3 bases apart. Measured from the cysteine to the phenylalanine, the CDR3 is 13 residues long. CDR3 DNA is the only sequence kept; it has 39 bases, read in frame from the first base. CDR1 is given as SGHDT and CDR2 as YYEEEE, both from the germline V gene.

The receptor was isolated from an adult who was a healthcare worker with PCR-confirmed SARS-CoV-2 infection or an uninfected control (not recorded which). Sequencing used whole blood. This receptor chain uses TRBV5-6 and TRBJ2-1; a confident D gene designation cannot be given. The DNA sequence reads TGTGCCAGCAGCTTGCAGTCCTACAATGAGCAGTTCTTC. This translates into CASSLQSYNEQFF.